This is a list of T cell receptor beta chains from one sample in a study of radiotherapy plus CTLA-4 blockade in lung cancer. The repertoire was sequenced with immunoSEQ multiplex PCR; TCRdb's copy has only in-frame clones and lacks some. In the table there are 80,000 to 100,000 clones, 75% to 90% of which are singletons. The starting material was peripheral blood, obtained from a patient treated with radiotherapy plus ipilimumab. Receptors originate from a human donor with non-small cell lung cancer who had a partial response to radiotherapy plus ipilimumab. The conserved cysteine and the conserved F or W are not part of the CDR3 here. Not all rows give a size; the values are once, few, many and, for expanded clones, a class.

clone_size	v_call	j_call	cdr3_aa
-	TRBV7-6	TRBJ2-7	ASSLGTGAYEQY
few	TRBV6-1	TRBJ2-5	ASSEGTSKETQY
-	TRBV10-3	TRBJ1-1	AISDPMAINHEAF
few	TRBV11-3	TRBJ2-7	ASSPGLFSYEQY
-	TRBV19	TRBJ1-2	ASSIAKPYGYT
-	TRBV6-1	TRBJ2-5	ATRGLAGQETQY
few	TRBV29-1	TRBJ1-2	SVEESGGYGYT
-	TRBV5-1	TRBJ2-5	ASSLGQGEETQY
-	TRBV6-6	TRBJ2-2	ASSGQGISGELF
-	TRBV5-1	TRBJ1-1	ASSFSLNAEAF
-	TRBV9	TRBJ2-3	ASSVTSGTVNTQY
-	TRBV5-4	TRBJ2-1	ASTPAGERSYNEQF
-	TRBV10-1	TRBJ2-7	ASSGGLATRSTPSSYEQY
once	TRBV6-4	TRBJ2-1	ASSPDRTSDEQF
-	TRBV6-1	TRBJ1-2	ASSPAGRNNGYT
few	TRBV7-2	TRBJ2-3	ASSLPSGRDTQY
-	TRBV28	TRBJ1-2	ASSSPGGYGYT
-	TRBV2	TRBJ1-3	ASRGQANTIY
-	TRBV9	TRBJ1-1	ASSGRVNTEAF
-	TRBV2	TRBJ1-1	ASSPGQEEAF
-	TRBV13	TRBJ2-3	ASSFVRAGGLSTDTQY
once	TRBV19	TRBJ1-5	ASAVDSNQPQH
-	TRBV9	TRBJ2-2	ASSVTSSTGELF
-	TRBV7-2	TRBJ2-7	ASSLNGIERDTSYEQY
-	TRBV5-1	TRBJ2-7	ASSLDGTPVWQY
-	TRBV5-1	TRBJ1-3	ASSLEGQGAGNTIY
-	TRBV27	TRBJ2-2	ASTPGSKDTGELF
once	TRBV19	TRBJ1-6	ASSMTGNSPLH
-	TRBV28	TRBJ1-2	ASSPRDISSNYGYT
few	TRBV19	TRBJ1-1	ASSRDRGTNTEAF
-	TRBV19	TRBJ2-5	ASSIGQGRETQY
-	TRBV5-4	TRBJ2-5	ASSLREAGQETQY
-	TRBV5-1	TRBJ1-4	ASSLDRAPPNEKLF
few	TRBV10-2	TRBJ1-3	ASSERQGRNTIY
-	TRBV7-3	TRBJ2-5	ASSIPTSGQETQY
-	TRBV18	TRBJ2-7	ASSQGASTYEQY
-	TRBV29-1	TRBJ2-3	SVGLSGDPDTQY
few	TRBV27	TRBJ2-1	ASSLSMAGDYNEQF
-	TRBV19	TRBJ2-1	ASRRLAGEIYNEQF
-	TRBV27	TRBJ2-1	ASSPYRLAGGSYNEQF
once	TRBV7-3	TRBJ2-2	ASSLSGLAGELTGELF
-	TRBV5-5	TRBJ2-1	ASSELAGAYNEQF
-	TRBV2	TRBJ2-5	ASSETSGTLETQY
-	TRBV7-9	TRBJ2-3	ASSFPDRAQY